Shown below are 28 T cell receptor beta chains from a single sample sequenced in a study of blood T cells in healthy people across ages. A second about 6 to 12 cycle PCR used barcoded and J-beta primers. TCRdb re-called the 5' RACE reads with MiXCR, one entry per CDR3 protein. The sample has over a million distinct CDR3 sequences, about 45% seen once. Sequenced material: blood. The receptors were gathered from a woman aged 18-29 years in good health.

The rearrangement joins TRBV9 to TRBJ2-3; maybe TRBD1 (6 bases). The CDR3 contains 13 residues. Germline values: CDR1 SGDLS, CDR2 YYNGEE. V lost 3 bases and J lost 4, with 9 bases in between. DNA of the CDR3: TGTGCCAGCAGCGGCAGGGGCCCAGATACGCAGTATTTT. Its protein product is CASSGRGPDTQYF.

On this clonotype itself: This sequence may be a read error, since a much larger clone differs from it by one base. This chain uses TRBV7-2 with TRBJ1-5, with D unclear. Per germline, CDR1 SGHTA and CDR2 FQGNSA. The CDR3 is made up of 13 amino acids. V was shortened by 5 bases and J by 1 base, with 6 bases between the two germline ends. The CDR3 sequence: CTSSKQSNQPQHF. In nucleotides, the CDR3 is TGTACCAGCAGCAAACAGAGCAATCAGCCCCAGCATTTT.

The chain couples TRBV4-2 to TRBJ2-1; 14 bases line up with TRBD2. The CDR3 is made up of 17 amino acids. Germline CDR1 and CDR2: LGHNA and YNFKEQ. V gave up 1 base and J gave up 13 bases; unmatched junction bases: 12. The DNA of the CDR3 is TGTGCCAGCAGCCAAGCCCTGGGACTAGCGGGGGAAGAGACCCAGTTCTTC. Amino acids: CASSQALGLAGEETQFF.

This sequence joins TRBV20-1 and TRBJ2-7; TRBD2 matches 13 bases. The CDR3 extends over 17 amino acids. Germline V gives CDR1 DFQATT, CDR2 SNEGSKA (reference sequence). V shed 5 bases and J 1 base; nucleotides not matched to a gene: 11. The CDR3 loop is CSASTSLTSGGSYEQYF. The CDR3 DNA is TGCAGTGCTTCGACCTCTCTGACTAGCGGGGGGTCCTACGAGCAGTACTTC.

The CDR3 nucleotides are TGTGCCAGCAGCTCCAGCGGTAGTATCCCTGAGCAGTTCTTC. Its protein is CASSSSGSIPEQFF. The rearrangement uses TRBV7-9 and TRBJ2-1; possible D gene TRBD2, 5 bases. This CDR3 region has 14 residues. V was shortened by 4 bases and J by 9 bases, with 16 bases between the two germline ends. CDR1 is SEHNR, CDR2 FQNEAQ, per germline (reference sequence).

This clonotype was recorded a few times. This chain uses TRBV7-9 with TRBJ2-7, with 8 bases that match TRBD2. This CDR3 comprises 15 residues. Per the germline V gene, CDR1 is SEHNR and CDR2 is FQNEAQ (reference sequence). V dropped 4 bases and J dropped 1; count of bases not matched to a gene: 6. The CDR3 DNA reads TGTGCCAGCAGCTCCGGGACTAGAGGTTCCTACGAGCAGTACTTC. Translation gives CASSSGTRGSYEQYF.

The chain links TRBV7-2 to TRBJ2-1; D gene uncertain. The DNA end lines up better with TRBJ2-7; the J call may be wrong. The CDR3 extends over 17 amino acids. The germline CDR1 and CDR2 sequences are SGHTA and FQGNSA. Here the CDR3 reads CASSLDGRYGSYNEQYF. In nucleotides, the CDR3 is TGTGCCAGCAGCTTAGATGGGCGCTACGGCTCCTACAATGAGCAGTACTTC.

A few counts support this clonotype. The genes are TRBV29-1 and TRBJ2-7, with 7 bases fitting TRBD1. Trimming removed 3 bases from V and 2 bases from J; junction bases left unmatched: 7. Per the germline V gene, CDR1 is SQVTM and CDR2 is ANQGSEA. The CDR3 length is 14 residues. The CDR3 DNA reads TGCAGCGTTGATGGAGAGGGGGCTGCCTACGAGCAGTACTTC. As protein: CSVDGEGAAYEQYF.

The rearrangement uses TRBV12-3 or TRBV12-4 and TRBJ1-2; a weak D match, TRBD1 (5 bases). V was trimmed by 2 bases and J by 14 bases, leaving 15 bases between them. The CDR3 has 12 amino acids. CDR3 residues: CASSLSQEGDTF. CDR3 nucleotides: TGTGCCAGCAGTTTAAGTCAGGAAGGGGATACCTTC.

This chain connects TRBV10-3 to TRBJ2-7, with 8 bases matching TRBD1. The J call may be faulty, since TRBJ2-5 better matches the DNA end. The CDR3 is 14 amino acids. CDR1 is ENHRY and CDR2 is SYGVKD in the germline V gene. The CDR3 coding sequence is TGTGCCATCAGTACGGGACAGGTGCGAGAGACCCAGTACTTC. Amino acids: CAISTGQVRETQYF.

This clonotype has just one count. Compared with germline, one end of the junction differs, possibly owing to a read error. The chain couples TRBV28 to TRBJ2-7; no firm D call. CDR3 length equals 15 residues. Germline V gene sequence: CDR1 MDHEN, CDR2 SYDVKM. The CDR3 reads CVSSSPRTSWNEQYF. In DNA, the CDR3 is TGTGTCAGCAGTTCCCCCAGGACCTCTTGGAACGAGCAGTACTTC.

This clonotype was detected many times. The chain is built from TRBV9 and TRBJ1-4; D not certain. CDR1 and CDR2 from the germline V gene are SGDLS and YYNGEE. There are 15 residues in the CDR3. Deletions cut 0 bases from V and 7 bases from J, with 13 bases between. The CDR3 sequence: CASSVDGGGGEKLFF. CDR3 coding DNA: TGTGCCAGCAGCGTAGATGGAGGAGGTGGTGAAAAACTGTTTTTT. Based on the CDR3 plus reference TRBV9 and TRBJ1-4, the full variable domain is DSGVTQTPKHLITATGQRVTLRCSPRSGDLSVYWYQQSLDQGLQFLIQYYNGEERAKGNILERFSAQQFPDLHSELNLSSLELGDSALYFCASSVDGGGGEKLFFGSGTQLSVL.

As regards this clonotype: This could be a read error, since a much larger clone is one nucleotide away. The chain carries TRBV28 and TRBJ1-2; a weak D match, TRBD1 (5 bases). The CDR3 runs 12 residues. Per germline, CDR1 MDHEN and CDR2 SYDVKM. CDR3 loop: CSSSKTGDGYTF. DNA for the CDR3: TGTTCCAGCAGCAAAACAGGAGATGGCTACACCTTC.

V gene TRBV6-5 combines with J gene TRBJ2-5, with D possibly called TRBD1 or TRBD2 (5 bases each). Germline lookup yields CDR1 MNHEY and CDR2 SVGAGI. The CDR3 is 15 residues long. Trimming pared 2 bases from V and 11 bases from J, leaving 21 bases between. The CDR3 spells CASSYGTGDYNEQYF. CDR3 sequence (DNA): TGTGCCAGCAGTTACGGTACAGGCGACTACAATGAGCAGTACTTC.

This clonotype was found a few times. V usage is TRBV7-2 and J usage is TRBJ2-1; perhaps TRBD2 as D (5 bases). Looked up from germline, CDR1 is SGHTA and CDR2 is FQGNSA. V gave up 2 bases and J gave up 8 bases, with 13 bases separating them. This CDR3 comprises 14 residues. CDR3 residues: CASSLKDFRDEQFF. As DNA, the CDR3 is TGTGCCAGCAGCTTAAAGGACTTTAGGGATGAGCAGTTCTTC.

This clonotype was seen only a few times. The CDR3 sequence is CSAAVGHEKLFF. CDR3 bases: TGCAGTGCTGCAGTTGGACATGAAAAACTGTTTTTT. The chain combines TRBV20-1 with TRBJ1-4; no firm D call. CDR3 length: 12 amino acids. Germline CDR1 and CDR2: DFQATT and SNEGSKA (reference sequence). V was trimmed by 5 bases and J by 6 bases, leaving 10 bases between them.

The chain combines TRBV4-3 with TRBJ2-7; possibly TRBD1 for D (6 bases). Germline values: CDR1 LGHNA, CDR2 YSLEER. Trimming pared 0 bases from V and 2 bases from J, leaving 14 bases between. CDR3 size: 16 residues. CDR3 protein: CASSQDQRGSPYEQYF. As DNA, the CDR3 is TGCGCCAGCAGCCAAGACCAGAGGGGGTCCCCCTACGAGCAGTACTTC.

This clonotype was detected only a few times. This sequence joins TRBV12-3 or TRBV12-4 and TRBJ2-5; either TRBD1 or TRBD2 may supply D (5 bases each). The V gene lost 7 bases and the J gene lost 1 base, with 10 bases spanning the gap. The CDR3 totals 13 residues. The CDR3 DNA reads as TGTGCCAGCAATACCGGGACCCAAGAGACCCAGTACTTC. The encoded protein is CASNTGTQETQYF.

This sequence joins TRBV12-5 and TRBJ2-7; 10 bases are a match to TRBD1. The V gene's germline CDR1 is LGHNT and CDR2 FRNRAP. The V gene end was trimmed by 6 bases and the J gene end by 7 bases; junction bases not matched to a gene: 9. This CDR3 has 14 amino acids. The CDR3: CASGLGQGNNEQYF. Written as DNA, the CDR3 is TGTGCTAGTGGACTGGGACAGGGGAACAATGAGCAGTACTTC.

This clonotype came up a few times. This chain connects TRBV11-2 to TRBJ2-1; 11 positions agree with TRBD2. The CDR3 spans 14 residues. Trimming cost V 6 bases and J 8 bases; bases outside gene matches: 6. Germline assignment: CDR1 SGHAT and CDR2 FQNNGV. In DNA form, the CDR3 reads TGTGCCAGCAGAAAACTAGCGGGAGTCCATGAGCAGTTCTTC. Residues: CASRKLAGVHEQFF.

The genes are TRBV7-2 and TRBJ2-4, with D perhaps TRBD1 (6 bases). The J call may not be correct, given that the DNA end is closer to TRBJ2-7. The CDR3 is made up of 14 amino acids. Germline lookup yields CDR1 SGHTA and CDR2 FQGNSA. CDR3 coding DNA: TGTGCCAGCAGCCCCGGGACACGGACTTCCGAGCAGTACTTC. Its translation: CASSPGTRTSEQYF.

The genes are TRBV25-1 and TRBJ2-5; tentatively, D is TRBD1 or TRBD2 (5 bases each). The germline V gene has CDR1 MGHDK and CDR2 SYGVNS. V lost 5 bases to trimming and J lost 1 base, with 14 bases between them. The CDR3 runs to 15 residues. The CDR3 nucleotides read TGTGCCAGCAGTAACCCGGGACCCCTCCAAGAGACCCAGTACTTC. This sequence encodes CASSNPGPLQETQYF.

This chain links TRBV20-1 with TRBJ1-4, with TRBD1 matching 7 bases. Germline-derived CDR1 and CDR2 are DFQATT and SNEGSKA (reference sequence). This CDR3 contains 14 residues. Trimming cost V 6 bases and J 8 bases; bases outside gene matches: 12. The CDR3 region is CSAHDRAEGEKLFF. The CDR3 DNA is TGCAGTGCCCACGACAGGGCGGAGGGGGAAAAACTGTTTTTT.

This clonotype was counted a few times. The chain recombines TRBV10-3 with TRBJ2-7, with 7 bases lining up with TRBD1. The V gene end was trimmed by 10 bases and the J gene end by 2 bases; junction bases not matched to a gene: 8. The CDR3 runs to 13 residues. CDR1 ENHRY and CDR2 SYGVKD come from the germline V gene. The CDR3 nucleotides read TGTGCCACTTCAGGGGGAGATGCCTACGAGCAGTACTTC. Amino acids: CATSGGDAYEQYF.

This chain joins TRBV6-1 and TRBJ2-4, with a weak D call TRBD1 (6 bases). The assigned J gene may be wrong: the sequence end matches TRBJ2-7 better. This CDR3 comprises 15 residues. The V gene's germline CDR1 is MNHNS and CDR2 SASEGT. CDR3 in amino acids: CASSETTGIAYEQYF. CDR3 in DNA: TGTGCCAGCAGCGAAACGACAGGAATTGCCTACGAGCAGTACTTC.

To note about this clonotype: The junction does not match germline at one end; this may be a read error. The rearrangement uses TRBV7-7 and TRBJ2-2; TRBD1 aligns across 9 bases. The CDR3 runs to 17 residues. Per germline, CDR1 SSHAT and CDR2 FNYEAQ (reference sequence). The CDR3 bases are TGTGCTAGCAGCTTTAACCCGGGACAGGGGAACACCGGGGAGCTGTTTTTT. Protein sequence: CASSFNPGQGNTGELFF.

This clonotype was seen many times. The CDR3 protein is CASSGSGANVLTF. Written as DNA, the CDR3 is TGTGCCAGCAGTGGCTCTGGGGCCAACGTCCTGACTTTC. The rearrangement joins TRBV2 to TRBJ2-6; D not certain. Germline V CDR1 and CDR2: SNHLY, FYNNEI. Deletions cut 4 bases from V and 0 bases from J, with 1 base between. The CDR3 runs 13 residues.

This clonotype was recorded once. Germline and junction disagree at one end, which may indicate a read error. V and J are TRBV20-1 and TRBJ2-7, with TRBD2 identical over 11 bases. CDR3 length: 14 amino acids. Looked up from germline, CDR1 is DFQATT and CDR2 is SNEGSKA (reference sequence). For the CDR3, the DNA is TGCGGTGCCTTCACCGGGACTAGCGGCTACGAGCAGTACTTC. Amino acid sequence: CGAFTGTSGYEQYF.